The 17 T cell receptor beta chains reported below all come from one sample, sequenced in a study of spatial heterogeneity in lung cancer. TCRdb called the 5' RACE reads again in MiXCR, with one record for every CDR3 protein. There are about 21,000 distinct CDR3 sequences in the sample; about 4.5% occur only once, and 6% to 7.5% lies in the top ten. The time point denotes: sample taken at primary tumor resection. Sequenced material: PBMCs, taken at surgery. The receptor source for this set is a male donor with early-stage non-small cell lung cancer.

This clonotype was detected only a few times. The chain's CDR3 is CASSLLGAKNIQYF. CDR3 in DNA: TGTGCCAGCAGTCTCCTAGGGGCCAAAAACATTCAGTACTTC. The chain combines TRBV28 with TRBJ2-4, with D hard to call. The germline V gene has CDR1 MDHEN and CDR2 SYDVKM. Trimming pared 5 bases from V and 1 base from J, leaving 9 bases between. This CDR3 is 14 amino acids long.

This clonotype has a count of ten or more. DNA for the CDR3: TGTGCCAGCAGCCTGCCCCGGGACAGGGGGAGTAATGAGCAGTTCTTC. It specifies CASSLPRDRGSNEQFF. The chain has TRBV28 and TRBJ2-1, with TRBD1 matching over 11 bases. The CDR3 length is 16 residues. J was trimmed by 7 bases and V by 6 bases; bases with no gene match: 11. CDR1 is MDHEN, CDR2 SYDVKM, per germline.

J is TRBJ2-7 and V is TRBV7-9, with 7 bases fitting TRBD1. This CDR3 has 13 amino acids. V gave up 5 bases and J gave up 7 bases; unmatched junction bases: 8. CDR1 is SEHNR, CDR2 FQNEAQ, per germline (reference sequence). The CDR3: CASSHTGVWEQYF. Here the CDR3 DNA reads TGTGCCAGCAGCCATACAGGGGTTTGGGAGCAGTACTTC.

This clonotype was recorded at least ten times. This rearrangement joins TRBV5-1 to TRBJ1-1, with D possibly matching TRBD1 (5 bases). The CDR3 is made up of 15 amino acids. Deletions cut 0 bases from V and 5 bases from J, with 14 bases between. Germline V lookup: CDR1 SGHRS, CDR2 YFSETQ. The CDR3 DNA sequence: TGCGCCAGCAGCTTGGGTTTAGGGGTTGTAACTGAAGCTTTCTTT. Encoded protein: CASSLGLGVVTEAFF.

The CDR3 region is CASSVRAGGADTQYF. The CDR3 DNA follows: TGTGCCAGCAGTGTGAGAGCGGGAGGTGCAGATACGCAGTATTTT. This chain connects TRBV6-4 to TRBJ2-3, with 9 bases that match TRBD2. Germline CDR1 MRHNA, CDR2 SNTAGT. This CDR3 is built from 15 residues. V shed 4 bases, J shed 4 bases, and the junction held 6 bases outside the gene matches.

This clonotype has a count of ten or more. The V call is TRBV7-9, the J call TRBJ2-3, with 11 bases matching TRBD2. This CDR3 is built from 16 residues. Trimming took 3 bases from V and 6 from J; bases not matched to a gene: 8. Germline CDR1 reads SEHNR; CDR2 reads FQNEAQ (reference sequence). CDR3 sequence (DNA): TGTGCCAGCAGCTTTGTACTAGCGGGGGCCGGGGATACGCAGTATTTT. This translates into CASSFVLAGAGDTQYF.

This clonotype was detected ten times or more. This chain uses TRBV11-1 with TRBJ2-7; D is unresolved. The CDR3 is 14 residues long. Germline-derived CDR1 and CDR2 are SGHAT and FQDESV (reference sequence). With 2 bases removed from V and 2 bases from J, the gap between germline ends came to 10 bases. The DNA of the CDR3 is TGTGCCAGCAGCTTAAGAGACGCAACCTACGAGCAGTACTTC. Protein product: CASSLRDATYEQYF.

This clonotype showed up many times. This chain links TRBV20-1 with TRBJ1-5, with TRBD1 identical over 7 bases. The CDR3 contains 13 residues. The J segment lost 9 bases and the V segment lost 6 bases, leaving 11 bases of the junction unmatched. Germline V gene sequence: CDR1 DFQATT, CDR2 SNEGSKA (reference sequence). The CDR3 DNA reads TGCAGTGCCGACATCCAGGGGGGAGGGCCCCAGCATTTT. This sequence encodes CSADIQGGGPQHF.

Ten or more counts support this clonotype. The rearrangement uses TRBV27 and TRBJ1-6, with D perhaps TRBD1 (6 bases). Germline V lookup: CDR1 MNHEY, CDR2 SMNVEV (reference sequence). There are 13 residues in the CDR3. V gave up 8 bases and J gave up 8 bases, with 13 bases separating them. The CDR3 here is CASGAGGYSPLHF. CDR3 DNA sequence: TGTGCCAGCGGCGCCGGGGGCTATTCACCCCTCCACTTT.

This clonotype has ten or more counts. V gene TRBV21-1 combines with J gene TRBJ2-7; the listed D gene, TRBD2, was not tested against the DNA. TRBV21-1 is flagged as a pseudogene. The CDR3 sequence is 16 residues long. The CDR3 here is CASSNLTSGAPYEQYF. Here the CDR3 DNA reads TGTGCCAGCAGCAACTTGACTAGCGGAGCGCCTTACGAGCAGTACTTC.

In DNA form, the CDR3 reads TGTGCCAGCAGTCCGACCTCCGCCTCACCAGGGGAACTTACCGGGGAGCTGTTTTTT. This gives the protein CASSPTSASPGELTGELFF. The chain uses TRBV28 and TRBJ2-2; TRBD1 is a possible D gene (6 bases). The germline V and J ends were trimmed by 5 bases and 5 bases, with 27 bases remaining between them. The germline V gene encodes CDR1 MDHEN and CDR2 SYDVKM. This CDR3 has 19 amino acids.

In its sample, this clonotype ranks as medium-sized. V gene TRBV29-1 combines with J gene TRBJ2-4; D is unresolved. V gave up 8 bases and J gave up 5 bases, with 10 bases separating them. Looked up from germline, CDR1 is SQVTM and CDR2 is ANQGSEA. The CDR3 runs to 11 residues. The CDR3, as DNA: TGCAGCCTTATTTTCCAAAACATTCAGTACTTC. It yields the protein CSLIFQNIQYF.

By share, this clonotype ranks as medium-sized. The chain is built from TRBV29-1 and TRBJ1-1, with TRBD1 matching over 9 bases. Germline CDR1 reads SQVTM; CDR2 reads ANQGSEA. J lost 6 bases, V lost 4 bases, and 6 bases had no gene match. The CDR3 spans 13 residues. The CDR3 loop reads CSVGLDRGAEAFF. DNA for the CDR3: TGCAGCGTTGGTTTAGACAGGGGGGCTGAAGCTTTCTTT.

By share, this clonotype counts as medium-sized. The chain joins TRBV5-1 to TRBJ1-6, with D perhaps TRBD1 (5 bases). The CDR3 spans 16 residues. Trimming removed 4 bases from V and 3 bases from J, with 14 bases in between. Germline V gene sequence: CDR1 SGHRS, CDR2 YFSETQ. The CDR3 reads CASSPLGGLYNSPLHF. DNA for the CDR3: TGCGCCAGCAGCCCCCTCGGGGGACTCTATAATTCACCCCTCCACTTT.

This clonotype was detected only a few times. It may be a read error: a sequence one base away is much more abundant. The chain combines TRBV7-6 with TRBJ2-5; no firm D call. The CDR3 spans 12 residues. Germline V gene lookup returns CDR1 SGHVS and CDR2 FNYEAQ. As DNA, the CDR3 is TGTGTCAGCAGCCCCGTTTTGGGGACCCAGTACTTC. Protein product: CVSSPVLGTQYF.

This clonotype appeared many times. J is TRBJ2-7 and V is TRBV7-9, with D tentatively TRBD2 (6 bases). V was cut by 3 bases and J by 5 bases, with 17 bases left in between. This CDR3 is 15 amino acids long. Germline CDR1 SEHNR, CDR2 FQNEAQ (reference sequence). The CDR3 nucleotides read TGTGCCAGCAGCTTTAGCGGACAAGGGGAGGACGAGCAGTACTTC. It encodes CASSFSGQGEDEQYF.

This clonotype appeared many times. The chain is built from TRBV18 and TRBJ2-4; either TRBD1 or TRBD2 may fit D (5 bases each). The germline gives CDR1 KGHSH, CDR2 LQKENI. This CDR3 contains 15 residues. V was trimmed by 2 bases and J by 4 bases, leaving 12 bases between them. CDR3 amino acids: CASSPTGLGKNIQYF. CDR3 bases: TGTGCCAGCTCACCAACGGGGCTAGGAAAAAACATTCAGTACTTC.